This TCR beta chain was recorded in a study of shared clonotypes between healthy human individuals. Study background: Each donor contributed plates that comprised three CD4 naive, three CD4 memory, two CD8 naive and one CD8 memory.

General observations from the study: The study's rarefaction showed incomplete sorted-subset sequencing despite large depth. Relative to clonotypes present in all four donors, those not shared had lower generation probabilities.

The CDR3 has 12 residues. From germline, CDR1 is MDHEN and CDR2 SYDVKM. V was trimmed by 6 bases and J by 6 bases, leaving 8 bases between them. Remarks on this clone: Its antigen is still unknown.

Naive CD8 cells, CD45RO-negative and positively selected for CCR7, excluded terminally differentiated effector memory CD45RA+ cells. Data came from immunoSEQ multiplex PCR; TCRdb stores just in-frame clones and leaves some out. Here the sample spans about 2.1 million clones, roughly 91% being singletons. The clonotype was recovered from a man aged 18 to 30 in good health. Some clones in this sample may be carry-over from other donors' samples. The chain uses TRBV28 and TRBJ2-2, with D maybe TRBD2 (5 bases). The source material was naive CD8+ T cells from PBMCs. CDR3 amino acids: CASRAAPGELFF. The CDR3 DNA reads TGTGCCAGCAGAGCGGCCCCCGGGGAGCTGTTTTTT. Using reference TRBV28 and TRBJ2-2 for the parts outside the CDR3, the full variable domain is DVKVTQSSRYLVKRTGEKVFLECVQDMDHENMFWYRQDPGLGLRLIYFSYDVKMKEKGDIPEGYSVSREKKERFSLILESASTNQTSMYLCASRAAPGELFFGEGSRLTVL.